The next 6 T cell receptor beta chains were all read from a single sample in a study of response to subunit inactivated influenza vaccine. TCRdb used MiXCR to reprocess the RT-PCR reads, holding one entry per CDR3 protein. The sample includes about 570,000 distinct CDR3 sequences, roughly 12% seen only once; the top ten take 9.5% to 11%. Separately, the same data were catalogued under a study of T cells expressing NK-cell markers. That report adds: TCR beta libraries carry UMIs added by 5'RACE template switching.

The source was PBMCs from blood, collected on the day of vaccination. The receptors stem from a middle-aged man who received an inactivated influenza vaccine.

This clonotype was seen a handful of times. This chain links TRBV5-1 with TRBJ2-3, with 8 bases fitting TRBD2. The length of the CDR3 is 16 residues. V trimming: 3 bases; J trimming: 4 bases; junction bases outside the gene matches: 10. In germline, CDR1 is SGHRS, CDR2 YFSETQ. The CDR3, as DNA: TGCGCCAGCAGCTCCCTAGGAGCGGGGGCTTCAGATACGCAGTATTTT. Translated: CASSSLGAGASDTQYF.

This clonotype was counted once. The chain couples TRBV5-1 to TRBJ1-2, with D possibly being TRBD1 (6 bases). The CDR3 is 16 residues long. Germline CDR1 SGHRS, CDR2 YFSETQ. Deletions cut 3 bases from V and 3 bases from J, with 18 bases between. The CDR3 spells CASSYGDGGRDYGYTF. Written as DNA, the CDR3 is TGCGCCAGCAGCTACGGGGACGGGGGGCGCGACTATGGCTACACCTTC.

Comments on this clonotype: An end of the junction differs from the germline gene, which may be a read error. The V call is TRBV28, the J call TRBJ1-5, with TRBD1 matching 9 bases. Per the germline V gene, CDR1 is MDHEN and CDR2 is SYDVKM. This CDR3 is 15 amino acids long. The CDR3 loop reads CVSSPGQGSNQPQHF. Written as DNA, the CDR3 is TGTGTCAGCAGCCCGGGACAGGGAAGCAATCAGCCCCAGCATTTT.

The CDR3 bases are TGTGCCAGCAGCTTATATTTGGGTGTACAGGTCGACGAGCAGTACTTC. It codes for CASSLYLGVQVDEQYF. The chain recombines TRBV7-2 with TRBJ2-7, with a weak D call TRBD1 (5 bases). The germline gives CDR1 SGHTA, CDR2 FQGNSA. The CDR3 covers 16 residues. The V and J ends lost 2 bases and 5 bases respectively, with 19 bases between them.

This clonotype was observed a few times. The CDR3 spells CSGRGDANTEAFF. CDR3 nucleotides: TGCAGTGGCAGGGGGGATGCGAACACTGAAGCTTTCTTT. The chain employs TRBV20-1 and TRBJ1-1; TRBD1 matches at 7 bases. The V and J ends lost 7 bases and 1 base, in that order; junction bases with no gene match: 6. This CDR3 has 13 amino acids. Germline loops: CDR1 DFQATT, CDR2 SNEGSKA (reference sequence).

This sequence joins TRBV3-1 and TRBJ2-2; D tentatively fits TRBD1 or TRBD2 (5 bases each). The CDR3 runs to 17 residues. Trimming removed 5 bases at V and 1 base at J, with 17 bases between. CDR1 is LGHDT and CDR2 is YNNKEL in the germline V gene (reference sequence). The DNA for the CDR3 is TGTGCCAGCAGCGACCCCCCCGAGAGGGGGAACACCGGGGAGCTGTTTTTT. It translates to CASSDPPERGNTGELFF. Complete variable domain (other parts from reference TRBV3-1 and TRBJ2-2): DTAVSQTPKYLVTQMGNDKSIKCEQNLGHDTMYWYKQDSKKFLKIMFSYNNKELIINETVPNRFSPKSPDKAHLNLHINSLELGDSAVYFCASSDPPERGNTGELFFGEGSRLTVL.